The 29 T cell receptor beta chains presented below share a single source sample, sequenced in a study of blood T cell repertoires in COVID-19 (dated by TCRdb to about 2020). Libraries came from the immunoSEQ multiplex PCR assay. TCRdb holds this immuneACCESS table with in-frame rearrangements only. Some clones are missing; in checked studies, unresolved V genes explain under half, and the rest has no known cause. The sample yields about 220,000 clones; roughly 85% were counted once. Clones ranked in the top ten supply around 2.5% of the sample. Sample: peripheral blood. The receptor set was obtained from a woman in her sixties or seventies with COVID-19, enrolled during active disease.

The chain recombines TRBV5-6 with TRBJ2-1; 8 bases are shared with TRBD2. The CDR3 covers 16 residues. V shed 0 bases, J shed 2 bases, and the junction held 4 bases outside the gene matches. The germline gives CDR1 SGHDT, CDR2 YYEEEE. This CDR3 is CASSLASGRTYNEQFF. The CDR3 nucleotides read TGTGCCAGCAGCTTGGCTAGCGGGCGTACCTACAATGAGCAGTTCTTC.

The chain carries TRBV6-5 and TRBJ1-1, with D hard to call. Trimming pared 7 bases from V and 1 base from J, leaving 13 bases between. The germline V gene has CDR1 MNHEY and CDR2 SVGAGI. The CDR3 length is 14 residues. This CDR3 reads CASTGREPNTEAFF. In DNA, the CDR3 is TGTGCCAGCACCGGAAGGGAGCCGAACACTGAAGCTTTCTTT.

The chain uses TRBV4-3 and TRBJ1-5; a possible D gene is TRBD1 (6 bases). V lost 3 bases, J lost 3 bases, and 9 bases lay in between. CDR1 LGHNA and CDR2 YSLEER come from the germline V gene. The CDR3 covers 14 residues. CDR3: CASSQGAVNQPQHF. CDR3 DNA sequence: TGCGCCAGCAGCCAGGGGGCGGTCAATCAGCCCCAGCATTTT.

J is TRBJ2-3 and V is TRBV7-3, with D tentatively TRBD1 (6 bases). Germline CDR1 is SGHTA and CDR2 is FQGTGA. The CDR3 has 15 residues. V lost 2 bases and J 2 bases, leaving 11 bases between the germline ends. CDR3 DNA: TGTGCCAGCAGCTTATGGGGGCAGTCCACAGATACGCAGTATTTT. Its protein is CASSLWGQSTDTQYF.

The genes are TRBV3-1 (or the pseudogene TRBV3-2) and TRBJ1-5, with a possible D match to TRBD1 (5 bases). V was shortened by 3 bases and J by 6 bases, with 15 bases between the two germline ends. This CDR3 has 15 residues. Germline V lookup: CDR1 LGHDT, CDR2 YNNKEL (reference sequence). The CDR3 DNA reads TGTGCCAGCAGCCAGGGACGGGGGAGCGTTCAGCCCCAGCATTTT. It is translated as CASSQGRGSVQPQHF.

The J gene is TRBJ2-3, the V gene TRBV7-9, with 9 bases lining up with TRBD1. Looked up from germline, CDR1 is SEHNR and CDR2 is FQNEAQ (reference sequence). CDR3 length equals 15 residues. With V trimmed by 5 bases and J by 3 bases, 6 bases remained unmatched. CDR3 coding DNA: TGTGCCAGCAGCACGGACAGGGGAAGGACAGATACGCAGTATTTT. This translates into CASSTDRGRTDTQYF. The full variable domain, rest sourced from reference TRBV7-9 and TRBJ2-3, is DTGVSQNPRHKITKRGQNVTFRCDPISEHNRLYWYRQTLGQGPEFLTYFQNEAQLEKSRLLSDRFSAERPKGSFSTLEIQRTEQGDSAMYLCASSTDRGRTDTQYFGPGTRLTVL.

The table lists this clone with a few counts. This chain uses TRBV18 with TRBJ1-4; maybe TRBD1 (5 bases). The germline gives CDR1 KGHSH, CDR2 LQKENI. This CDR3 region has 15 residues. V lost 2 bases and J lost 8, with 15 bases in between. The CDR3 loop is CASSPFGGVEEKLFF. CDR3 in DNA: TGTGCCAGCTCACCATTCGGAGGGGTCGAGGAAAAACTGTTTTTT.

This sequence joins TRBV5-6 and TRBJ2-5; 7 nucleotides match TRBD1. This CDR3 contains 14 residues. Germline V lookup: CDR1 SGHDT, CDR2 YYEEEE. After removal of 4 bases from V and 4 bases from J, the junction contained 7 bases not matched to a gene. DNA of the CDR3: TGTGCCAGCAGCCCCGCCCACAGGGGAGAGACCCAGTACTTC. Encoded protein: CASSPAHRGETQYF.

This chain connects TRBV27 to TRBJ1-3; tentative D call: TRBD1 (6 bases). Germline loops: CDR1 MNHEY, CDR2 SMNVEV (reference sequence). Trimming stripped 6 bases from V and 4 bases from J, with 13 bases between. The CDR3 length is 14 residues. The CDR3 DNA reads TGTGCCAGCAGGCCAACAGGGTCGGGAAACACCATATATTTT. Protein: CASRPTGSGNTIYF.

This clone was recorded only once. This chain's CDR3 is CASSIGGSLTNEQFF. The CDR3 DNA sequence: TGTGCCAGCAGTATCGGGGGGTCCCTGACCAATGAGCAGTTCTTC. The V call is TRBV6-5, the J call TRBJ2-1; 7 nucleotides agree with TRBD2. The CDR3 totals 15 residues. Germline-derived CDR1 and CDR2 are MNHEY and SVGAGI. V shed 5 bases, J shed 6 bases, and the junction held 10 bases outside the gene matches.

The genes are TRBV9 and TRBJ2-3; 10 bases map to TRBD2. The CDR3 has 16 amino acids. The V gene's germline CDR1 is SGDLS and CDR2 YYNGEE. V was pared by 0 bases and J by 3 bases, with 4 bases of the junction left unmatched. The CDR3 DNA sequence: TGTGCCAGCAGCGTAGATAGCGGGGGGTTAACAGATACGCAGTATTTT. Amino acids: CASSVDSGGLTDTQYF.

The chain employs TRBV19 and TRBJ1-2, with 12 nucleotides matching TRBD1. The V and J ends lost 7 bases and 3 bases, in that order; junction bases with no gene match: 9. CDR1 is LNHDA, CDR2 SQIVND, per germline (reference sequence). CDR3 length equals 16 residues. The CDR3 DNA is TGTGCCAGTACTCCGGGACAGGGGGCACGGGACTATGGCTACACCTTC. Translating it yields CASTPGQGARDYGYTF.

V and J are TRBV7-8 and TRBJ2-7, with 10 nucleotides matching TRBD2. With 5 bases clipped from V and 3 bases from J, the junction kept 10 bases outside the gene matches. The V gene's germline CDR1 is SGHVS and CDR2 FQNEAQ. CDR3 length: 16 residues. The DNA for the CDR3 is TGTGCCAGCAGCCAATTCATACTAGCGGGATTCTACGAGCAGTACTTC. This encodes CASSQFILAGFYEQYF.

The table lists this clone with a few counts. The CDR3 is CASSHGGRRGNEQFF. The CDR3 DNA sequence: TGTGCCAGCAGCCACGGCGGGAGGCGCGGCAATGAGCAGTTCTTC. The V gene is TRBV7-3, the J gene TRBJ2-1; TRBD2 matches 8 bases. Looked up from germline, CDR1 is SGHTA and CDR2 is FQGTGA. V dropped 5 bases and J dropped 6; count of bases not matched to a gene: 9. The CDR3 covers 15 residues.

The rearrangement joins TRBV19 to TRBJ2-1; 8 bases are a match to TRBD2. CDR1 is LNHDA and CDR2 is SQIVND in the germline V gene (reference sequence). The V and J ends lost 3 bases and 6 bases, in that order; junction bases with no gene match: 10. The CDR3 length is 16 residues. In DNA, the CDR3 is TGTGCCAGTAGTATTGCAGAGCGGGAGAAATTCAATGAGCAGTTCTTC. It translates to CASSIAEREKFNEQFF.

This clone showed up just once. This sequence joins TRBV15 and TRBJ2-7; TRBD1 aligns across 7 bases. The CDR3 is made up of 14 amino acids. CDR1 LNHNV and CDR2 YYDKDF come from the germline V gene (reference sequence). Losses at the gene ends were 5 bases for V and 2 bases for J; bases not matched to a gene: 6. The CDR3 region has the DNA TGTGCCACCAGCGGACAAGGACAGGCCTACGAGCAGTACTTC. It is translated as CATSGQGQAYEQYF.

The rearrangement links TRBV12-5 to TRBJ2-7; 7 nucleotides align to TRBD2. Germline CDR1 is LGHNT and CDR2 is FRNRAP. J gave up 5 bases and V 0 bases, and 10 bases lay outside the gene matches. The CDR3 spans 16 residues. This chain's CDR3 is CASGLVASGETNEQYF. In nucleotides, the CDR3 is TGTGCTAGTGGTTTGGTAGCGAGCGGGGAGACGAACGAGCAGTACTTC.

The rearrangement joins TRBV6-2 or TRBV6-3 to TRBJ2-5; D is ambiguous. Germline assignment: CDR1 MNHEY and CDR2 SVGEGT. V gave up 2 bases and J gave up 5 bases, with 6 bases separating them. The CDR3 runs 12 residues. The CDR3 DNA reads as TGTGCCAGCAGTTACGTCGGGGAGACCCAGTACTTC. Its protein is CASSYVGETQYF.

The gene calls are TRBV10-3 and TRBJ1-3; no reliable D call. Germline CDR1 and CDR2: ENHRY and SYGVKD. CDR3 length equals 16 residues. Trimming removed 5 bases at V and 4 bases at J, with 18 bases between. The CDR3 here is CAISYSDSSRGNTIYF. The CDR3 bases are TGTGCCATCAGTTATTCGGACTCTTCTCGGGGAAACACCATATATTTT.

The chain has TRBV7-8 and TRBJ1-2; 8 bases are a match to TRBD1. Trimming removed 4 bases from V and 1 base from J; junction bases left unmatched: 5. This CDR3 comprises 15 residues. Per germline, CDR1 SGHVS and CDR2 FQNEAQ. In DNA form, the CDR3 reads TGTGCCAGCAGCTCGCAGGGGGCGCGTAACTATGGCTACACCTTC. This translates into CASSSQGARNYGYTF.

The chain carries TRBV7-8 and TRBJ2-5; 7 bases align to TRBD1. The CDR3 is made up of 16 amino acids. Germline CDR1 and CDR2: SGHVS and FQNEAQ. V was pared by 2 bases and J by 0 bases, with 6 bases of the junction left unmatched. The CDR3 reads CASSLPRTGYQETQYF. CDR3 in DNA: TGTGCCAGCAGCTTACCTCGGACAGGATACCAAGAGACCCAGTACTTC. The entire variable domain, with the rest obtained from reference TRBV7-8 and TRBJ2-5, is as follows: GAGVSQSPRYKVAKRGQDVALRCDPISGHVSLFWYQQALGQGPEFLTYFQNEAQLDKSGLPSDRFFAERPEGSVSTLKIQRTQQEDSAVYLCASSLPRTGYQETQYFGPGTRLLVL.

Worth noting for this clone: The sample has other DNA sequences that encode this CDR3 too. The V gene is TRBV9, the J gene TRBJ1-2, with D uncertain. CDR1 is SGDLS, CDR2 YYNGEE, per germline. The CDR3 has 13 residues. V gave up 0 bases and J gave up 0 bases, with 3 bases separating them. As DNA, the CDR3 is TGTGCCAGCAGCGTAGCAGCTAACTATGGCTACACCTTC. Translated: CASSVAANYGYTF.

The CDR3 DNA reads as TGTGCCAGCTCACCCCTGGGGACTTTAGCCTTCCACTCTGGAAACACCATATATTTT. This gives the protein CASSPLGTLAFHSGNTIYF. This rearrangement joins TRBV18 to TRBJ1-3; perhaps TRBD1 as D (5 bases). This CDR3 has 19 residues. CDR1 and CDR2 (germline): KGHSH, LQKENI. V was shortened by 3 bases and J by 0 bases, with 21 bases between the two germline ends.

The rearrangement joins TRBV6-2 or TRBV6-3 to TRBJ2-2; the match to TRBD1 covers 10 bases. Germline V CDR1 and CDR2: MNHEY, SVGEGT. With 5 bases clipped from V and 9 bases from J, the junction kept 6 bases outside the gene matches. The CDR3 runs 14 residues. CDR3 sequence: CASSPTGGGRELFF. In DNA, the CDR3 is TGTGCCAGCAGTCCGACAGGGGGCGGCCGGGAGCTGTTTTTT.

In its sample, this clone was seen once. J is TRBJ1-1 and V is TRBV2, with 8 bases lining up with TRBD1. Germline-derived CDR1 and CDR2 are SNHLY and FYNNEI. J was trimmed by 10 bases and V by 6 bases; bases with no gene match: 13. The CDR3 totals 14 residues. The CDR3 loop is CASSRGSRGLGAFF. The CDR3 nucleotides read TGTGCCAGCAGCCGAGGGTCCAGGGGGCTGGGAGCTTTCTTT.

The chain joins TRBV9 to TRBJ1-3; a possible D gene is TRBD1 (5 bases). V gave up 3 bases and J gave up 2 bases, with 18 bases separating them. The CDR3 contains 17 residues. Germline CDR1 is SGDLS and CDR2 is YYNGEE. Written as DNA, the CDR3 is TGTGCCAGCAGCGCACACCCCAGCAGGGCGACTGGAAACACCATATATTTT. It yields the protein CASSAHPSRATGNTIYF.

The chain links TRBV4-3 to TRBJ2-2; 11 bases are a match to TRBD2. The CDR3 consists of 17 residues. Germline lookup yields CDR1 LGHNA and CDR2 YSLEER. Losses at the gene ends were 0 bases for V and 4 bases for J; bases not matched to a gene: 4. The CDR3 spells CASSQELAGGPTGELFF. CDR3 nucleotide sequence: TGCGCCAGCAGCCAAGAGCTAGCGGGAGGCCCCACCGGGGAGCTGTTTTTT.

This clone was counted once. CDR3 residues: CASSPRSGDGYTF. CDR3 DNA sequence: TGTGCCAGCTCACCACGCAGCGGAGATGGCTACACCTTC. The chain joins TRBV18 to TRBJ1-2; D remains ambiguous. The V gene's germline CDR1 is KGHSH and CDR2 LQKENI. The CDR3 contains 13 residues. Trimming took 1 base from V and 6 from J, leaving 9 bases between them.

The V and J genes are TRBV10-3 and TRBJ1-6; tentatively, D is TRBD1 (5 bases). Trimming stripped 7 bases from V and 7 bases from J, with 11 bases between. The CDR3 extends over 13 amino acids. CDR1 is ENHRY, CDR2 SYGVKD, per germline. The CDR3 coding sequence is TGTGCCATCACAGGGTGGGAAAATTCACCCCTCCACTTT. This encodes CAITGWENSPLHF.